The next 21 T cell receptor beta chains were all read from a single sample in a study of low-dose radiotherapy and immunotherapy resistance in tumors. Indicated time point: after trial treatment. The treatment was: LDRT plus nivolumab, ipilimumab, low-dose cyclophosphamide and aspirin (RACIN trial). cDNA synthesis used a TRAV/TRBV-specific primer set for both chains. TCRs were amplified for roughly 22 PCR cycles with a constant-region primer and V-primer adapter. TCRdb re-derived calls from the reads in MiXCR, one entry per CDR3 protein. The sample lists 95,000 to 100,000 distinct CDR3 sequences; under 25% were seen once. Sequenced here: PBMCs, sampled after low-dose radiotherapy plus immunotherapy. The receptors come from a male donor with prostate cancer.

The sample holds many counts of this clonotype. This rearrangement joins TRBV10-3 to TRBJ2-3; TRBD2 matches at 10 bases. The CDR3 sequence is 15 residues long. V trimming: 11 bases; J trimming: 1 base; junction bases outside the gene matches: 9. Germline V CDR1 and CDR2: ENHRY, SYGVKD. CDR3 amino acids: CAAVSGTSGTDTQYF. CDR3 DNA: TGTGCCGCGGTTTCCGGGACTAGCGGCACAGATACGCAGTATTTT.

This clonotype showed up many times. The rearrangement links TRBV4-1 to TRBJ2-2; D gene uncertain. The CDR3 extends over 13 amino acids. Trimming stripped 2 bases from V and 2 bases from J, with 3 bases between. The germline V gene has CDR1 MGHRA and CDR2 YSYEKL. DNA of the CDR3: TGCGCCAGCAGCCAAAAAAACACCGGGGAGCTGTTTTTT. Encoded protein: CASSQKNTGELFF.

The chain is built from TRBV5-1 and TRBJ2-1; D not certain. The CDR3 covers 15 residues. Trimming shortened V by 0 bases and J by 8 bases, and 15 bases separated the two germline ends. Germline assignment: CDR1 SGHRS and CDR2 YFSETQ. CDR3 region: CASSLEAGPPDEQFF. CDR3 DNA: TGCGCCAGCAGCTTGGAGGCTGGGCCCCCCGATGAGCAGTTCTTC. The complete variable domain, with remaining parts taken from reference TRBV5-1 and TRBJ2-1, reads KAGVTQTPRYLIKTRGQQVTLSCSPISGHRSVSWYQQTPGQGLQFLFEYFSETQRNKGNFPGRFSGRQFSNSRSEMNVSTLELGDSALYLCASSLEAGPPDEQFFGPGTRLTVL.

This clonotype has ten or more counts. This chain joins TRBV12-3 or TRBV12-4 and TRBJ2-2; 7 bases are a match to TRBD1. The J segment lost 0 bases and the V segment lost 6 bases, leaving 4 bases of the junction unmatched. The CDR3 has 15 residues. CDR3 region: CASSRQGTNTGELFF. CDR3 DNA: TGTGCCAGCAGCCGACAGGGTACGAACACCGGGGAGCTGTTTTTT.

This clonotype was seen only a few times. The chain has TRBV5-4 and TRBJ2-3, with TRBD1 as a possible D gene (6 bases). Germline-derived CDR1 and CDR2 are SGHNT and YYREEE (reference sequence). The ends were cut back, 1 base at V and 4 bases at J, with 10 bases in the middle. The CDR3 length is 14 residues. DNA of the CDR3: TGTGCCAGCAGCTTGTGGGGGCTAGCAGATACGCAGTATTTT. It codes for CASSLWGLADTQYF.

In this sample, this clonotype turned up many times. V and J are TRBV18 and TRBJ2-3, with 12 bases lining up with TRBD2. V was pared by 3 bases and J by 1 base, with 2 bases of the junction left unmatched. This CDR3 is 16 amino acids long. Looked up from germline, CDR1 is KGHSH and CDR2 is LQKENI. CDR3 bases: TGTGCCAGCTCACCCCGACTAGCGGGGGGCACAGATACGCAGTATTTT. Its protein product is CASSPRLAGGTDTQYF.

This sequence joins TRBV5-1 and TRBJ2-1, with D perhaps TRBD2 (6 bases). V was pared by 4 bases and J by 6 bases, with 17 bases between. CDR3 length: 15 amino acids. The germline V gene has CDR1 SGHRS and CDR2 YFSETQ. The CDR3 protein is CASSPTGTPFNEQFF. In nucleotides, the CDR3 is TGCGCCAGCAGCCCCACCGGGACTCCCTTCAATGAGCAGTTCTTC.

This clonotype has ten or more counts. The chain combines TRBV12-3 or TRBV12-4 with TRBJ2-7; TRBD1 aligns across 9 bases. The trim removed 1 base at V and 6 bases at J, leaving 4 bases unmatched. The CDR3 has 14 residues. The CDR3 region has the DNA TGTGCCAGCAGTTTAGGGGACAGGGAGGGCGAGCAGTACTTC. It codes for CASSLGDREGEQYF.

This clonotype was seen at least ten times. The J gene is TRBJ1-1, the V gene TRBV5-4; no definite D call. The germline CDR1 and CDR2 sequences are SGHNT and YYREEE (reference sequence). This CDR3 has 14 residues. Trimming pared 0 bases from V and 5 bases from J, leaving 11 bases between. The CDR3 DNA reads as TGTGCCAGCAGCTTGGATCGGGTGATGACTGAAGCTTTCTTT. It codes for CASSLDRVMTEAFF.

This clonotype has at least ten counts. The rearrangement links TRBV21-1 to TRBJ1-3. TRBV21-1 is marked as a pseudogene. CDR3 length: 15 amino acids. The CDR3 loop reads CASSKGPPSGNTIYF. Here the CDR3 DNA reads TGTGCCAGCAGCAAAGGCCCACCCTCTGGAAACACCATATATTTT.

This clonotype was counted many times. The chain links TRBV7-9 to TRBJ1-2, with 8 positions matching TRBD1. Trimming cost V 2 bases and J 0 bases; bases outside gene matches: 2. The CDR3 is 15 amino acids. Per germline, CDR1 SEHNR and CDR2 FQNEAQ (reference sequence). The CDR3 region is CASSLSRGPNYGYTF. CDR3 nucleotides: TGTGCCAGCAGCTTATCCAGGGGGCCTAACTATGGCTACACCTTC.

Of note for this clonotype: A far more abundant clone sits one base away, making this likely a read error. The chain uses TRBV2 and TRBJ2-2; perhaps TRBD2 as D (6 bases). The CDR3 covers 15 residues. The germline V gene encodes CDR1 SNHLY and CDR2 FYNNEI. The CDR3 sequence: CASSAIGGTTGELIF. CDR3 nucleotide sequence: TGTGCCAGCAGCGCTATCGGGGGTACCACCGGGGAGCTGATTTTT.

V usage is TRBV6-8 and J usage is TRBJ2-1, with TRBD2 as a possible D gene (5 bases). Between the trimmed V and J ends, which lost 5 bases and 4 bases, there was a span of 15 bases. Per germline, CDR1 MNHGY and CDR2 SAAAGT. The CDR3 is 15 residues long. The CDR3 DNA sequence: TGTGCCAGCAGTCCCCAGGAGCGGAATTACAATGAGCAGTTCTTC. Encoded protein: CASSPQERNYNEQFF.

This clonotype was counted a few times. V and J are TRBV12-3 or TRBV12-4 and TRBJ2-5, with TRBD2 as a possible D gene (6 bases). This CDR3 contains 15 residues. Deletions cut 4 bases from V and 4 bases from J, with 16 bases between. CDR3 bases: TGTGCCAGCAGTTCCACCCCCGGGGGTGGAGAGACCCAGTACTTC. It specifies CASSSTPGGGETQYF.

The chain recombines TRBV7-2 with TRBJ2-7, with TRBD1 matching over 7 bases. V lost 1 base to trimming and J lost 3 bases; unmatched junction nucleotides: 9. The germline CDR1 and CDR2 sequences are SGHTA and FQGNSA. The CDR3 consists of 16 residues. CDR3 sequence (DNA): TGTGCCAGCAGCTTAGGGGTAGGAAGGGGGCTCTACGAGCAGTACTTC. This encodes CASSLGVGRGLYEQYF.

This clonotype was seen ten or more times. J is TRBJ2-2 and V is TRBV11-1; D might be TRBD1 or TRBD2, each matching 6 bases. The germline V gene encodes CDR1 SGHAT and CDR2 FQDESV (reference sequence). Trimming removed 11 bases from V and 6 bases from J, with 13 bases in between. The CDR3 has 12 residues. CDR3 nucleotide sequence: TGTGCCTGCAATAGGGGGGCCGGGGAGCTGTTTTTT. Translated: CACNRGAGELFF.

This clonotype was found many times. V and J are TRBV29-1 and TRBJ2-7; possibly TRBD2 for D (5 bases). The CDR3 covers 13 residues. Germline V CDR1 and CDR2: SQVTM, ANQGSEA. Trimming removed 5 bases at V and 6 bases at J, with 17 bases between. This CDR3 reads CSVLLGLSREQYF. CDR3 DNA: TGCAGCGTTCTGTTAGGACTGTCCCGCGAGCAGTACTTC.

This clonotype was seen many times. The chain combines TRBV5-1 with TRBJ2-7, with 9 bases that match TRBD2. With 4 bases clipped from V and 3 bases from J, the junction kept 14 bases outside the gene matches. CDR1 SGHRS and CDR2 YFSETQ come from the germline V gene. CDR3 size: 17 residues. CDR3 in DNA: TGCGCCAGCAGCCCCGCCGGGCGGGGGGGAATCGTCTACGAGCAGTACTTC. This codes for CASSPAGRGGIVYEQYF.

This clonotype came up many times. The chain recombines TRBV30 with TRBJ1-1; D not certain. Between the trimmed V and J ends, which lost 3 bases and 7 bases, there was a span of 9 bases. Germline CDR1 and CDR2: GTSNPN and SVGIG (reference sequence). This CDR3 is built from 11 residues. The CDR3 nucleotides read TGTGCCTGGAGGGACCGGGGTGAAGCTTTCTTT. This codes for CAWRDRGEAFF.

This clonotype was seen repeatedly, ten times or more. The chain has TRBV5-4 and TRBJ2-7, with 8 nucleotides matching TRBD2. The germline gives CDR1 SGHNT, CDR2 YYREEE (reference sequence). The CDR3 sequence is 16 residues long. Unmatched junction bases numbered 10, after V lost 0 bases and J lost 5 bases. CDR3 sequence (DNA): TGTGCCAGCAGCTTGGCCGGGACTAGGGGTAAGAACGAGCAGTACTTC. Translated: CASSLAGTRGKNEQYF.

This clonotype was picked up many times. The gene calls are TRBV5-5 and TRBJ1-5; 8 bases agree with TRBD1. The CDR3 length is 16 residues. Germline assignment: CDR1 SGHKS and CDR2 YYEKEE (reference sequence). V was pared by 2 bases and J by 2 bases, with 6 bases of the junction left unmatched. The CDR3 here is CASSLTQGGRNQPQHF. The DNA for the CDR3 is TGTGCCAGCAGCTTAACACAGGGGGGTCGCAATCAGCCCCAGCATTTT. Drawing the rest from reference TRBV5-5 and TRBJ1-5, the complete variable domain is DAGVTQSPTHLIKTRGQQVTLRCSPISGHKSVSWYQQVLGQGPQFIFQYYEKEERGRGNFPDRFSARQFPNYSSELNVNALLLGDSALYLCASSLTQGGRNQPQHFGDGTRLSIL.